These 4 T cell receptor beta chains originate from one sample sequenced in a study of T cell changes during pregnancy in multiple sclerosis. TCRdb's table, derived via immunoSEQ multiplex PCR, lists solely in-frame clones and lacks some. The sample yields about 75,000 clones, about 93% seen once. The sample was CD4+ T cells from peripheral blood mononuclear cells, taken before pregnancy. The receptors stem from a female donor with multiple sclerosis, enrolled in a pregnancy study.

This sequence joins TRBV19 and TRBJ2-1; D is unresolved. The CDR3 has 14 residues. Trimming pared 3 bases from V and 0 bases from J, leaving 6 bases between. CDR1 is LNHDA and CDR2 is SQIVND in the germline V gene (reference sequence). The CDR3 sequence is CASSIRGSYNEQFF. The CDR3 nucleotides are TGTGCCAGTAGTATCCGCGGCTCCTACAATGAGCAGTTCTTC.

The table lists this clone with a count of one. V usage is TRBV28 and J usage is TRBJ2-1; 11 positions agree with TRBD2. Trimming cost V 3 bases and J 6 bases; bases outside gene matches: 7. From germline, CDR1 is MDHEN and CDR2 SYDVKM. This CDR3 spans 16 amino acids. The CDR3 region has the DNA TGTGCCAGCAGTTTCTACGGACTAGCGGGTAGCAATGAGCAGTTCTTC. It specifies CASSFYGLAGSNEQFF. The full variable domain, in which reference TRBV28 and TRBJ2-1 provide the parts outside the CDR3, is DVKVTQSSRYLVKRTGEKVFLECVQDMDHENMFWYRQDPGLGLRLIYFSYDVKMKEKGDIPEGYSVSREKKERFSLILESASTNQTSMYLCASSFYGLAGSNEQFFGPGTRLTVL.

This clone was found once. The CDR3 nucleotides read TGTGCCTGGAGTTCACGCAGGGACTATGGCTACACCTTC. Its protein product is CAWSSRRDYGYTF. V is TRBV30 and J is TRBJ1-2, with D maybe TRBD1 (5 bases). The V gene's germline CDR1 is GTSNPN and CDR2 SVGIG (reference sequence). CDR3 size: 13 residues. The V end was cut by 2 bases, the J end by 3 bases, with 10 bases between.

The CDR3 DNA reads TGTGCCAGCAGCTTGTATAACGAGCAGTACTTC. This translates into CASSLYNEQYF. J is TRBJ2-7 and V is TRBV7-2; D is ambiguous. Per the germline V gene, CDR1 is SGHTA and CDR2 is FQGNSA. V was pared by 3 bases and J by 5 bases, with 5 bases between. This CDR3 has 11 amino acids.